The T cell receptor beta chain described here comes from a study of shared clonotypes between healthy human individuals (dated by TCRdb to 2020 to 2022). Background on the whole study: Three men and two women, aged 18 to 49 years, made up the cohort. Blood TCR repertoires of several healthy adults were deeply sequenced to estimate repertoire size and the extent of clonotype sharing between individuals. Between about 0.94 and 10 billion PBMCs per donor were obtained by leukapheresis. For each donor, three plates each were used for CD4 naive and CD4 memory, two plates were used for CD8 naive, and one plate was used for CD8 memory. To increase sequencing depth and limit assay-specific biases, TCR repertoire library preparation and sequencing were carried out by different laboratories using diverse techniques. The full study reports these points: Clonotypes shared by all four sorted-subset donors showed higher generation probabilities than non-shared clonotypes. Even with the large sequencing depth, rarefaction of the sorted-subset datasets indicated that sequencing was incomplete. The genetic and exposure-history diversity represented was limited by the small number of donors. Estimated clonotype richness was generally larger for naive than for memory subsets. Pairwise subsampling led to the expectation that sequencing depth would affect the degree of clonotype sharing among donors. About 5% of naive CD4, roughly 3.5% of naive CD8, roughly 2.4% of memory CD4, and 0.4% of memory CD8 clonotypes were shared across several donors. Sampling was restricted to blood, and TCR repertoires in tissue are likely to differ from TCR repertoires in blood.

Donors were healthy HIV-negative adults with no recently reported acute infections or vaccinations. Every donor was a Caucasian adult residing in Nashville, Tennessee, USA. CD4+ T cells were enriched by magnetic negative selection, after which naive cells were positively selected on CD45RA and the negative fraction was taken as the memory subset. After blood collection by leukapheresis, PBMCs were isolated using Ficoll-Histopaque density gradient centrifugation and then cryopreserved in the vapor phase of liquid nitrogen. Purity and quantity of every magnetically sorted T cell population were checked by analytical flow cytometry. From each sorted fraction, genomic DNA was isolated and quantified by UV absorbance on a Nanodrop 2000c. This clone was recorded a few times. This receptor's antigen is unknown. No much larger clonotype is one base removed from it; base qualities were not supplied. Relative to germline, V is missing 3 bases and J is missing 5 bases, with 6 bases of the junction outside any gene match. The CDR3, from cysteine to phenylalanine, totals 14 residues. The kept DNA is CDR3 alone, 42 bases in frame from the first base. CDR1 and CDR2 were assigned from the germline V gene (reference sequence) as LNHDA and SQIVND.

Using the deep immunoSEQ assay, multiplex PCR amplified TCR CDR3 regions from genomic DNA. Genomic DNA extracted from each cell subset was distributed evenly over all wells of several immunoSEQ 96-well plates, and each plate served as one replicate. For sorted subsets, about 220 ng of genomic DNA, equivalent to 25,000 to 35,000 T cell genomes, went into each replicate PCR. The purified libraries were quantified using a Qubit 3.0 fluorometer, sized with a Bioanalyzer 2100, and then quantified again using the KAPA Library Quantification kit. Every immunoSEQ 96-well plate was sequenced on a dedicated single-read 150-cycle Illumina NextSeq 550 flow cell. Per the source publication's procedure: The immunoSEQ output contained only junctional sequences without quality scores, so filtering could not match that applied to full-length reads. To assign V/J genes and CDR3, sequences were annotated against IMGT germline references using PyIR, a Python wrapper for IgBLAST v1.9. Reads were removed for weak V/J assignments (E-value above 1e-6), missing CDR3, stop codons, out-of-frame junctions, or ambiguous translated residues. V3J clonotypes were defined by identical inferred V gene, J gene, and CDR3 amino acid sequence. Percentage overlap between repertoires was computed as shared unique clonotypes divided by the size of the smaller repertoire. RTK rarefaction, the Chao1 estimator, and Recon v2.1 estimates of unobserved clonotypes were used to assess repertoire richness. Generation probabilities were computed with OLGA for all TCRbeta clonotypes obtained by the gDNA method from several donors. TCRdb obtained this table from immuneACCESS and retained in-frame rearrangements with V and J assigned. These tables miss some clones; where compared with another copy, unresolved V genes account for less than half of the shortfall, and the remainder is unexplained. For V, J and clone size, that table is used; D and trimming come from the DNA. The sample table contains millions of clones; only one count was recorded for over 85% of them. Roughly 0.14% of the sample goes to the ten largest clones.

The chain is made from TRBV19 and TRBJ1-1; TRBD1 lines up with 7 middle nucleotides. The sequence was obtained from a man in his late teens or twenties in good health. The sample comprised naive CD4+ T cells sorted from blood. The cell subset or site label on this specimen signifies: CD45RA+ positively selected. The CDR3 region: CASSIEGAGTEAFF. The DNA sequence follows: TGTGCCAGTAGTATTGAGGGGGCGGGAACTGAAGCTTTCTTT.